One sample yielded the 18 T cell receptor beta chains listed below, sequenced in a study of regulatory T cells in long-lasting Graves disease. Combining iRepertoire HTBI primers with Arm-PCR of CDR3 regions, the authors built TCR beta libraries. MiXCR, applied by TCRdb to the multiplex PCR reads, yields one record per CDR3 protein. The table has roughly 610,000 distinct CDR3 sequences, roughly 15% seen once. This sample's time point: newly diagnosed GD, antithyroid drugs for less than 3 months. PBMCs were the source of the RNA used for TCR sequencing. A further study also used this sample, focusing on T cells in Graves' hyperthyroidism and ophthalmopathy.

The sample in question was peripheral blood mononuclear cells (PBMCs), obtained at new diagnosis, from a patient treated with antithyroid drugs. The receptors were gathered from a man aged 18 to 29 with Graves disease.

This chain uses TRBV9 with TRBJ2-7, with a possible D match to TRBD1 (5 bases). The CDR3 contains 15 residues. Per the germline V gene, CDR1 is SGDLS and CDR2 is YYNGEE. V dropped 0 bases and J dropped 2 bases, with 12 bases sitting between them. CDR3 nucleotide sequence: TGTGCCAGCAGCGTAGACGGCAGGGCCCCCTACGAGCAGTACTTC. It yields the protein CASSVDGRAPYEQYF.

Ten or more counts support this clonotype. CDR3 in amino acids: CASSDQVEYGYTF. CDR3 DNA: TGTGCCAGCAGTGATCAGGTGGAGTATGGCTACACCTTC. The chain links TRBV6-1 to TRBJ1-2; D not resolved. Germline V gene sequence: CDR1 MNHNS, CDR2 SASEGT. Between the trimmed V and J ends, which lost 3 bases and 5 bases, there was a span of 10 bases. CDR3 size: 13 residues.

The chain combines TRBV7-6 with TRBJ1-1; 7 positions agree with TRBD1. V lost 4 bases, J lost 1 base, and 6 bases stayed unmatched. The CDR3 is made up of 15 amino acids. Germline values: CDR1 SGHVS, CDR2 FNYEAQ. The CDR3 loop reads CASSSSQGWNTEAFF. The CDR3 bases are TGTGCCAGCAGCTCCTCACAGGGGTGGAACACTGAAGCTTTCTTT.

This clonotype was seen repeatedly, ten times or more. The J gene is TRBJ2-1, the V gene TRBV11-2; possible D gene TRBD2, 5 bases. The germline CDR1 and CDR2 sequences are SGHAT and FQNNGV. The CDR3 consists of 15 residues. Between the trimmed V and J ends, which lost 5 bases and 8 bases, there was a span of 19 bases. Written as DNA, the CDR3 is TGTGCCAGCAGCGGTCTAGTGGGGAGTGTCGATGAGCAGTTCTTC. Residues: CASSGLVGSVDEQFF. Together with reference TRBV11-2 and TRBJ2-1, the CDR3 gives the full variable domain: EAGVAQSPRYKIIEKRQSVAFWCNPISGHATLYWYQQILGQGPKLLIQFQNNGVVDDSQLPKDRFSAERLKGVDSTLKIQPAKLEDSAVYLCASSGLVGSVDEQFFGPGTRLTVL.

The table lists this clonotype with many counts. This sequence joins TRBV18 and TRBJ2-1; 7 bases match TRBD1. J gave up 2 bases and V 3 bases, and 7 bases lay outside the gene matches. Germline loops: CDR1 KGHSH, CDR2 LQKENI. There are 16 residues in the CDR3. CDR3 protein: CASSPIQGSPYNEQFF. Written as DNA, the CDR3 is TGTGCCAGCTCACCGATACAGGGGTCCCCCTACAATGAGCAGTTCTTC.

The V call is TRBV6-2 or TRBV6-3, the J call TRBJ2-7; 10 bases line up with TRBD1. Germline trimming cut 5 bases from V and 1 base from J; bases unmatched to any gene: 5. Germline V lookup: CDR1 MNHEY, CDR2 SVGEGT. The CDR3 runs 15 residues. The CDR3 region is CASSMPGQGSYEQYF. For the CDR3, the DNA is TGTGCCAGCAGTATGCCGGGACAGGGGTCCTACGAGCAGTACTTC.

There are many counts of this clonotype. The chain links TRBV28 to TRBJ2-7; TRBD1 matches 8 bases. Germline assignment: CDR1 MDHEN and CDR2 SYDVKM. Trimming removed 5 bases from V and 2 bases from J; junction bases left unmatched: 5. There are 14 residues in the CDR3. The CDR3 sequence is CASSLTGEAYEQYF. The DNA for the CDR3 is TGTGCCAGCAGTCTGACAGGGGAGGCCTACGAGCAGTACTTC.

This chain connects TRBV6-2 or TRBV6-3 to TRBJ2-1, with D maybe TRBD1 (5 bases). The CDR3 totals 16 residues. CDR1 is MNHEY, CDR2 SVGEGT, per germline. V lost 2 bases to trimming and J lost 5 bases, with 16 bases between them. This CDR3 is CASSYPLPKGNNEQFF. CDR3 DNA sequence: TGTGCCAGCAGTTACCCCCTACCCAAGGGGAACAATGAGCAGTTCTTC.

The CDR3 reads CAWNPYAAGEEEQFF. The DNA for the CDR3 is TGTGCCTGGAATCCATATGCCGCGGGAGAGGAGGAGCAGTTCTTC. This chain connects TRBV30 to TRBJ2-1; 7 nucleotides match TRBD2. Losses at the gene ends were 4 bases for V and 10 bases for J; bases not matched to a gene: 16. CDR1 and CDR2 (germline): GTSNPN, SVGIG (reference sequence). CDR3 length equals 15 residues.

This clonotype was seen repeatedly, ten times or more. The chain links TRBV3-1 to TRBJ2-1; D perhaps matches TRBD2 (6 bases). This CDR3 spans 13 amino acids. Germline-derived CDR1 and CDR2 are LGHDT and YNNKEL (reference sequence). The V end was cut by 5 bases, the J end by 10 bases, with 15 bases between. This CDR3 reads CASSKRRVAEQFF. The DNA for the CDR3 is TGTGCCAGCAGCAAAAGGAGGGTAGCGGAGCAGTTCTTC.

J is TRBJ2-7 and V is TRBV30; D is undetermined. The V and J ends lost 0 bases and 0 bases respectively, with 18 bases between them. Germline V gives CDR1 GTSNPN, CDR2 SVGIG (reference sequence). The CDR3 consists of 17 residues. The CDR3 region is CAWSVGPRYTISYEQYF. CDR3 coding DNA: TGTGCCTGGAGTGTAGGCCCCCGATACACCATCTCCTACGAGCAGTACTTC. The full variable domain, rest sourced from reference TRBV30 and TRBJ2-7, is SQTIHQWPATLVQPVGSPLSLECTVEGTSNPNLYWYRQAAGRGLQLLFYSVGIGQISSEVPQNLSASRPQDRQFILSSKKLLLSDSGFYLCAWSVGPRYTISYEQYFGPGTRLTVT.

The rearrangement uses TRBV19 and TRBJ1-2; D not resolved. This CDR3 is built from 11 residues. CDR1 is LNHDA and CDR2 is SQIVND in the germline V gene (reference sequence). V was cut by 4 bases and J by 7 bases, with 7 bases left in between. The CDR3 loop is CASSTRIGYTF. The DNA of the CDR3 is TGTGCCAGTAGTACCCGAATTGGCTACACCTTC.

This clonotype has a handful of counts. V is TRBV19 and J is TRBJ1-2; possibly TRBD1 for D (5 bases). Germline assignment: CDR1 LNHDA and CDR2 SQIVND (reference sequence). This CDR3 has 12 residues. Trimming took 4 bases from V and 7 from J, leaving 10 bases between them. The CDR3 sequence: CASSNRGGGYTF. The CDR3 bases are TGTGCCAGTAGTAACCGGGGCGGTGGCTACACCTTC.

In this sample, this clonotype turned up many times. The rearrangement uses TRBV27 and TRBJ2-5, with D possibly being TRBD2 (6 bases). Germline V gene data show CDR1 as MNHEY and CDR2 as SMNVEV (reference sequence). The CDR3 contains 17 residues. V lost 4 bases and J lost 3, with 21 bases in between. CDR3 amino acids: CASSSSYRNWGEETQYF. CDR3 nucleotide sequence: TGTGCCAGCAGTTCCTCCTACAGGAACTGGGGGGAAGAGACCCAGTACTTC.

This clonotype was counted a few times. CDR3 sequence: CASSLSSGPQPQHF. DNA for the CDR3: TGTGCCAGCAGCTTAAGCTCAGGCCCTCAGCCCCAGCATTTT. J is TRBJ1-5 and V is TRBV7-9; unclear D gene. Trimming pared 2 bases from V and 6 bases from J, leaving 11 bases between. The germline gives CDR1 SEHNR, CDR2 FQNEAQ (reference sequence). CDR3 length: 14 residues.

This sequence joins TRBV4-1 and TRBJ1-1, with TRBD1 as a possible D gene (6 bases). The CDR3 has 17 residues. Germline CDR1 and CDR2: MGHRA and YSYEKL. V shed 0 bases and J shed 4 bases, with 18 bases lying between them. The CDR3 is CASSQDGLTGSFTEAFF. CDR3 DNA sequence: TGCGCCAGCAGCCAAGATGGGCTTACAGGGTCATTCACTGAAGCTTTCTTT.

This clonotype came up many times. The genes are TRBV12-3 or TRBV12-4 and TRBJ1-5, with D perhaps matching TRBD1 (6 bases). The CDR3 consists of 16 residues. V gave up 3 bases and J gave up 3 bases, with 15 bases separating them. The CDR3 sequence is CASSFVGVGANQPQHF. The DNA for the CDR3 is TGTGCCAGCAGTTTCGTGGGTGTGGGGGCCAATCAGCCCCAGCATTTT.

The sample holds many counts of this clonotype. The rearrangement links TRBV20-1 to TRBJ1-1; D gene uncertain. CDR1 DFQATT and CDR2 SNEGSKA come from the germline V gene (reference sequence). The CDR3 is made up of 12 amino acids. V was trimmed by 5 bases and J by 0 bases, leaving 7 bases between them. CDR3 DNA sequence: TGCAGTGCTGCCGATCTGAACACTGAAGCTTTCTTT. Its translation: CSAADLNTEAFF.